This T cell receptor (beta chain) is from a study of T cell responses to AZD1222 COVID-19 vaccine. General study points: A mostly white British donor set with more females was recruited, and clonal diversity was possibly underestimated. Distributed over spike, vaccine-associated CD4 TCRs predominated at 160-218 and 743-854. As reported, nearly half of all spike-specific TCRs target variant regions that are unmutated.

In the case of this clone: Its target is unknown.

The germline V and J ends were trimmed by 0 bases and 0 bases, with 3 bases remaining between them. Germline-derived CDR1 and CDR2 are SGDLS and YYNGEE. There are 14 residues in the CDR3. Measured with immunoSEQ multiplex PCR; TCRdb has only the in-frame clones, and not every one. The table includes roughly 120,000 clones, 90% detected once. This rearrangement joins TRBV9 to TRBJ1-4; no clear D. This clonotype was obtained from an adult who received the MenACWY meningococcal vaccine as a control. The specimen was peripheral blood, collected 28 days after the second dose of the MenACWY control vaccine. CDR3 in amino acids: CASSVEATNEKLFF. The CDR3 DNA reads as TGTGCCAGCAGCGTAGAGGCAACTAATGAAAAACTGTTTTTT.